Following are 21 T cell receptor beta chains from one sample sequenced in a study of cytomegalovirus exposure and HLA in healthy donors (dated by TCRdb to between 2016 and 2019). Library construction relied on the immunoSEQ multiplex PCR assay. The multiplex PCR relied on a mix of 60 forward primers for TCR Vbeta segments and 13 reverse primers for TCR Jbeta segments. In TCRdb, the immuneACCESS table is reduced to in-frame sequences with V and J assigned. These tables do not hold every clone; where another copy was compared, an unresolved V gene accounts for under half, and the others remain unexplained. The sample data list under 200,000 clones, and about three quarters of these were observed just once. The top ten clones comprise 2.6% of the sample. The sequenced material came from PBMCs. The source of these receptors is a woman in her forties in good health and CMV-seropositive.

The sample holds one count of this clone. CDR3 nucleotides: TGTGCCAGCAGTCACCTACAGGGGACATCTGGAAACACCATATATTTT. Its protein product is CASSHLQGTSGNTIYF. V and J are TRBV6-6 and TRBJ1-3, with 7 bases matching TRBD1. V lost 5 bases, J lost 1 base, and 8 bases stayed unmatched. Germline CDR1 is MNHNY and CDR2 is SVGAGI (reference sequence). There are 16 residues in the CDR3.

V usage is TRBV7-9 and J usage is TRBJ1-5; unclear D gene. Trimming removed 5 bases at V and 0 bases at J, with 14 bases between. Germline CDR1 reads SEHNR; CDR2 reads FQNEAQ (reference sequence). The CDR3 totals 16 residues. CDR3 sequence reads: CASSPWRENSNQPQHF. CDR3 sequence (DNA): TGTGCCAGCAGCCCGTGGCGGGAGAATAGCAATCAGCCCCAGCATTTT.

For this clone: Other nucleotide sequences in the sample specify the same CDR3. The CDR3 DNA reads TGCGCCAGCAGTTGGACAAACTATGGCTACACCTTC. Its protein is CASSWTNYGYTF. This chain links TRBV5-1 with TRBJ1-2; D is perhaps TRBD1 (5 bases). The CDR3 has 12 amino acids. CDR1 and CDR2 (germline): SGHRS, YFSETQ. V was shortened by 5 bases and J by 2 bases, with 7 bases between the two germline ends.

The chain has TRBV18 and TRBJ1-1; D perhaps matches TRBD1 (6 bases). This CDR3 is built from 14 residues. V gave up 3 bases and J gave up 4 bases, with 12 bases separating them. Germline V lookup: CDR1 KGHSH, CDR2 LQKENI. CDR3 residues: CASSPQGWSTEAFF. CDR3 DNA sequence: TGTGCCAGCTCACCCCAGGGGTGGAGCACTGAAGCTTTCTTT.

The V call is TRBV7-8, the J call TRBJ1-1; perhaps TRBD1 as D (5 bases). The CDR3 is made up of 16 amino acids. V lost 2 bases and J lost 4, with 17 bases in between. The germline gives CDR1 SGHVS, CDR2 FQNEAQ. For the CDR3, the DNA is TGTGCCAGCAGCTTATATATGGGGCCTAGGGGCACTGAAGCTTTCTTT. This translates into CASSLYMGPRGTEAFF.

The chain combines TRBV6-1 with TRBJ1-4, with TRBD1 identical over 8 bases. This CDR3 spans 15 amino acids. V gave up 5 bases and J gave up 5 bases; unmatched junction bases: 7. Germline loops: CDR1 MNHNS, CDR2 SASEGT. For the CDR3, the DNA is TGTGCCAGCAGTCTCCAGGGGGCGCCGAATGAAAAACTGTTTTTT. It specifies CASSLQGAPNEKLFF.

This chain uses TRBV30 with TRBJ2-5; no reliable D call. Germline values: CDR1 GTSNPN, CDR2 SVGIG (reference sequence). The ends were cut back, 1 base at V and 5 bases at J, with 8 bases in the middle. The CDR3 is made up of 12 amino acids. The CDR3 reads CAWSATWETQYF. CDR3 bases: TGTGCCTGGAGTGCTACCTGGGAGACCCAGTACTTC.

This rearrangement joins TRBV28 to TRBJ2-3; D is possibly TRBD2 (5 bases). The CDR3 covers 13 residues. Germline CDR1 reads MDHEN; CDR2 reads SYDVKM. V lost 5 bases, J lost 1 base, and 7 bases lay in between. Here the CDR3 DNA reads TGTGCCAGCAGTCTCGGGGGCACAGATACGCAGTATTTT. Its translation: CASSLGGTDTQYF.

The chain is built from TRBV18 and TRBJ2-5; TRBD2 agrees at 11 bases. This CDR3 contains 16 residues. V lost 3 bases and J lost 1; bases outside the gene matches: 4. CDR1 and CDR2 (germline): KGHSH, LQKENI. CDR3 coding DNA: TGTGCCAGCTCACCGATGACTAGCGGGGCCCAAGAGACCCAGTACTTC. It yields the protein CASSPMTSGAQETQYF.

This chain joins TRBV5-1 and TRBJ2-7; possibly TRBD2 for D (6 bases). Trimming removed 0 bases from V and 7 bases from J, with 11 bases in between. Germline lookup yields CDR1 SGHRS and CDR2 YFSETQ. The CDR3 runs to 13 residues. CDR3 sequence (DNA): TGCGCCAGCAGCTTGGTCCTGGGGGGAGAGCAGTACTTC. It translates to CASSLVLGGEQYF. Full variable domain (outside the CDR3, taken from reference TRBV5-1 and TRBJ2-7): KAGVTQTPRYLIKTRGQQVTLSCSPISGHRSVSWYQQTPGQGLQFLFEYFSETQRNKGNFPGRFSGRQFSNSRSEMNVSTLELGDSALYLCASSLVLGGEQYFGPGTRLTVT.

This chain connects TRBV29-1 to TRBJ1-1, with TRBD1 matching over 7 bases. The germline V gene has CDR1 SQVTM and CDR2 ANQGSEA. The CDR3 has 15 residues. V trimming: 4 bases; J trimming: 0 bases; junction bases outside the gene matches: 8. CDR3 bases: TGCAGCGTTGTGGGGCAGGGGGTGATGAACACTGAAGCTTTCTTT. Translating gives CSVVGQGVMNTEAFF.

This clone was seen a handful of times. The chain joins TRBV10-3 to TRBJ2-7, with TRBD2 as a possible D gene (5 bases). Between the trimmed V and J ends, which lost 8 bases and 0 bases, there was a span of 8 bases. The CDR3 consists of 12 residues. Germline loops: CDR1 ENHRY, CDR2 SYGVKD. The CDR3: CAIGRGSYEQYF. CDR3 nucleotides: TGTGCCATCGGACGGGGCTCCTACGAGCAGTACTTC.

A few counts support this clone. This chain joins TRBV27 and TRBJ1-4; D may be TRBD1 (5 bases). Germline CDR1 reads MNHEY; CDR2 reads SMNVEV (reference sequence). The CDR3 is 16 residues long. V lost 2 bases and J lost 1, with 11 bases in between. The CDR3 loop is CASSLVRGLTNEKLFF. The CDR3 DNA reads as TGTGCCAGCAGTTTAGTTAGGGGACTAACTAATGAAAAACTGTTTTTT.

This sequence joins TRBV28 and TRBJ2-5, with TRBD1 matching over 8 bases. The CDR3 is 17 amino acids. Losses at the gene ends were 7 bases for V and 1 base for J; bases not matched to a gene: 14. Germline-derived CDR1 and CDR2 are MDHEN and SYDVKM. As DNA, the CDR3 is TGTGCCAGCACGTTCCTCGGGGGACAGGTCCTCCAAGAGACCCAGTACTTC. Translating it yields CASTFLGGQVLQETQYF.

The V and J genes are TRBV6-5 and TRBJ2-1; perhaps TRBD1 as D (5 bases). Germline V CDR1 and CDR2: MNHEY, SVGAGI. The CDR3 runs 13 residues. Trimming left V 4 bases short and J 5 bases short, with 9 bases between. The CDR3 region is CASSLTANNEQFF. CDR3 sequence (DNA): TGTGCCAGCAGTTTGACAGCTAACAATGAGCAGTTCTTC.

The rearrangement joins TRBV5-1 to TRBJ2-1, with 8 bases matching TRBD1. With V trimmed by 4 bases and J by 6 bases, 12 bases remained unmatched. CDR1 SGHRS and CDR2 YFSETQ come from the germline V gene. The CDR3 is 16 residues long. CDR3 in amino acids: CASSALTGAGGNEQFF. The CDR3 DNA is TGCGCCAGCAGCGCCCTGACAGGGGCGGGTGGCAATGAGCAGTTCTTC.

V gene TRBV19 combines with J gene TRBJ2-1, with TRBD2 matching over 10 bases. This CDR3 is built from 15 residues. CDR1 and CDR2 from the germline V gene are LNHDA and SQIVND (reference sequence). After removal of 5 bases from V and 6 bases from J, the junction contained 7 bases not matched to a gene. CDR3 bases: TGTGCCAGTAGTCTAGCGGGAGTCGTCTCCAATGAGCAGTTCTTC. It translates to CASSLAGVVSNEQFF.

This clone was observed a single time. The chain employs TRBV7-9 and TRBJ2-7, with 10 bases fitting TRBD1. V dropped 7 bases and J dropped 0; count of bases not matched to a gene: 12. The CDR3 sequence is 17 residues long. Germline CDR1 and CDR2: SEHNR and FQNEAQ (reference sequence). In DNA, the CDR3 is TGTGCCAGCAACGGTGAGGGACAGGGGATAAGCTCCTACGAGCAGTACTTC. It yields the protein CASNGEGQGISSYEQYF.

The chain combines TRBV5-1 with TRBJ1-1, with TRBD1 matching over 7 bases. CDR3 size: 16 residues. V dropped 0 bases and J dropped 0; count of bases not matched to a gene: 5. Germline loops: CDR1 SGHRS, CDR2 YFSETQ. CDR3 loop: CASSLATGTVNTEAFF. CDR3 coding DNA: TGCGCCAGCAGCTTGGCCACCGGGACAGTGAACACTGAAGCTTTCTTT.

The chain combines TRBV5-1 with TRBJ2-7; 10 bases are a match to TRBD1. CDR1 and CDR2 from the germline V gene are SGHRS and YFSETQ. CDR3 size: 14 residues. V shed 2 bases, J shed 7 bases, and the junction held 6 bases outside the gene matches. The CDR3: CASSFQDRGGEQYF. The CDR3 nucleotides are TGCGCCAGCAGCTTCCAGGACAGGGGGGGGGAGCAGTACTTC.

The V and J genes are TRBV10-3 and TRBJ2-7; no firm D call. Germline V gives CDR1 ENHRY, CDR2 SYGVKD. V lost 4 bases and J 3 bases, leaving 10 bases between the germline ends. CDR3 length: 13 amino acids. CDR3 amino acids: CAISAEQRYEQYF. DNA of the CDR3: TGTGCCATCAGTGCGGAGCAACGCTACGAGCAGTACTTC.